This T cell receptor (beta chain) was sequenced during a study of blood T cells in healthy people across ages. Study results and limitations: More naive CD4+ cells and higher diversity were found in long-lived than in aged donors. Estimates based on one million T cells were treated as lower bounds.

With respect to this clonotype: Its matching antigen is unknown.

Isolation yielded PBMCs, at least 6 million per sample, in every case. A second PCR, run for roughly 6 to 11 cycles, used a sample-barcoded 5' primer plus a J-beta primer mix. TCRdb used MiXCR to reprocess the 5' RACE reads, holding one entry per CDR3 protein. This table holds about 620,000 distinct CDR3 sequences, over 20% found once. The sequence was collected from an older man in good health. The sample taken for sequencing was blood.

CDR3 nucleotide sequence: TGTGCCAGCAGTACGGGGTTGGACTCCTACGAGCAGTACTTC. Amino acid sequence: CASSTGLDSYEQYF. V is TRBV6-6 and J is TRBJ2-7; TRBD2 might be the D (5 bases). V shed 5 bases and J shed 0 bases, with 11 bases lying between them. CDR1 and CDR2 (germline): MNHNY, SVGAGI (reference sequence). The CDR3 runs 14 residues.